This T cell receptor (beta chain) was identified in a study of T cell changes during pregnancy in multiple sclerosis. This clone showed up just once. The assay was immunoSEQ multiplex PCR, and TCRdb's table has in-frame clones only and misses some. The data hold under 90,000 clones, with 80% to 95% observed a single time. The length of the CDR3 is 17 residues. Germline V gives CDR1 KGHSH, CDR2 LQKENI. Trimming removed 4 bases at V and 0 bases at J, with 13 bases between. The sample consisted of peripheral blood, taken after pregnancy. The source of this sequence is a female donor in good health, enrolled as a control in a pregnancy study. The chain has TRBV18 and TRBJ2-6; the D is unclear. CDR3 residues: CASSLPGQDSGANVLTF. CDR3 DNA: TGTGCCAGCTCACTACCGGGCCAAGACTCTGGGGCCAACGTCCTGACTTTC. The whole variable domain, remainder taken from reference TRBV18 and TRBJ2-6, is NAGVMQNPRHLVRRRGQEARLRCSPMKGHSHVYWYRQLPEEGLKFMVYLQKENIIDESGMPKERFSAEFPKEGPSILRIQQVVRGDSAAYFCASSLPGQDSGANVLTFGAGSRLTVL.